The rows below give T cell receptor beta chains drawn from one sample of a study of OX40 agonist ivuxolimab in advanced cancers. Generated by immunoSEQ multiplex PCR, the TCRdb table keeps only in-frame clones and is missing some. The sample holds 50,000 to 70,000 clones; more than 80% are singletons and the top ten take more than 13%. Here the sequenced sample was CD4+ or CD8+ T cells sorted from blood, taken in a trial of the OX40 agonist ivuxolimab. These receptors were obtained from an adult with an advanced solid tumor such as melanoma, head and neck, liver or kidney cancer. Both conserved end residues are part of each CDR3. The order of the fields is V gene, J gene, CDR3 protein.

TRBV28,TRBJ1-2,CATRRDRGIYGYTF
TRBV2,TRBJ1-5,CASRGQVSNQPQHF
TRBV28,TRBJ2-2,CASRRGTGDVGELFF
TRBV28,TRBJ2-1,CASSPYQGGTGIYEQFF
TRBV29-1,TRBJ1-1,CSVLQGYTEAFF
TRBV7-6,TRBJ2-7,CASSSGQNYEQYF
TRBV5-4,TRBJ2-1,CASSLPGRVDEQFF
TRBV30,TRBJ1-1,CAGLHGEAFF
TRBV30,TRBJ2-7,CAWGAALSYEQYF
TRBV27,TRBJ2-1,CASSLSAGEQFF
TRBV7-9,TRBJ2-5,CASSSRNQETQYF
TRBV9,TRBJ2-2,CASSGTRRTGELFF
TRBV18,TRBJ1-2,CASAPTGTGVGGYGYTF
TRBV10-2,TRBJ1-2,CASMEMGGYTF
TRBV19,TRBJ1-5,CASSIPPISVQPQHF
TRBV27,TRBJ2-2,CASSRGGTGELFF
TRBV27,TRBJ1-1,CASSPDRGWTEAFF
TRBV27,TRBJ1-5,CASSAHLSQPQHF
TRBV9,TRBJ2-1,CASQRGNEQFF
TRBV5-1,TRBJ2-1,CASSLFTNEQFF
TRBV11-2,TRBJ2-7,CASRPGQGDYEQYF
TRBV11-1,TRBJ2-1,CASIFSGGNEQFF
TRBV6-1,TRBJ2-3,CASSEAVSGTSTDTQYF
TRBV7-6,TRBJ2-7,CASSFYGGTNEQYF
TRBV27,TRBJ1-2,CASSFSRREGGYTF
TRBV19,TRBJ2-5,CASSLGSIETQYF
TRBV27,TRBJ2-2,CASSLQLGSAGTGELFF
TRBV14,TRBJ1-1,CASSQERFGSEAFF
TRBV10-3,TRBJ1-2,CAISEWEIYGYTF
TRBV18,TRBJ2-1,CASSPDWSSYNEQFF
TRBV5-1,TRBJ2-5,CASSLDRDNKETQYF
TRBV10-3,TRBJ2-5,CATTSGGAQETQYF
TRBV27,TRBJ2-7,CASSPHTIYEQYF
TRBV6-5,TRBJ2-5,CATLDPYQETQYF
TRBV19,TRBJ2-1,CATKRGGYNEQFF
TRBV4-1,TRBJ1-2,CASSPLVTANYGYTF
TRBV2,TRBJ2-1,CASSEAGTSNPLEQFF
TRBV6-5,TRBJ2-3,CASINFPRGDTQYF
TRBV18,TRBJ2-1,CASSPTGPEQFF
TRBV27,TRBJ2-7,CASSFRGGYEQYF
TRBV27,TRBJ2-7,CASSLYIGSAYEQYF
TRBV28,TRBJ1-2,CASSQSPTGGRRHYGYTF
TRBV27,TRBJ2-7,CASSLIRTLPYEQYF
TRBV7-9,TRBJ2-7,CASSLDTLSTGSTYEQYF
TRBV19,TRBJ1-5,CASSIGDGFNQPQHF